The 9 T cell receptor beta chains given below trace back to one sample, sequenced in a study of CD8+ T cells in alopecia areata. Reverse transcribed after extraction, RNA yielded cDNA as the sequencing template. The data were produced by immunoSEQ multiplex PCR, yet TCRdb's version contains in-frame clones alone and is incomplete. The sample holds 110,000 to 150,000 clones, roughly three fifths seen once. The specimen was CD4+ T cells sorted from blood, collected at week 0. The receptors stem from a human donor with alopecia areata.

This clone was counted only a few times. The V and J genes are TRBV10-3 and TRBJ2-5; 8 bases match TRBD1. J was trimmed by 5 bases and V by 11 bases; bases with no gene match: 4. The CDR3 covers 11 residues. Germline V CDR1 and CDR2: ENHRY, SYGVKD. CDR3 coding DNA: TGTGCCGCAGGGGGCAGGGAGACCCAGTACTTC. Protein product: CAAGGRETQYF.

The CDR3 sequence: CASSLGTGDTGELFF. In DNA, the CDR3 is TGTGCCAGCAGCTTGGGGACTGGGGACACCGGGGAGCTGTTTTTT. The V and J genes are TRBV5-4 and TRBJ2-2; TRBD2 is a possible D gene (5 bases). The germline V gene encodes CDR1 SGHNT and CDR2 YYREEE (reference sequence). V gave up 0 bases and J gave up 3 bases, with 9 bases separating them. The CDR3 extends over 15 amino acids.

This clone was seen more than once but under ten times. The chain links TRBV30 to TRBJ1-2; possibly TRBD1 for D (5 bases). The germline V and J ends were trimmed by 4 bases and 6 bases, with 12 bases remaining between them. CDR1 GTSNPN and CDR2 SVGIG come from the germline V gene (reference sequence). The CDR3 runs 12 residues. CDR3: CAWNRDRNGYTF. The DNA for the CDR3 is TGTGCCTGGAACCGGGACCGCAATGGCTACACCTTC.

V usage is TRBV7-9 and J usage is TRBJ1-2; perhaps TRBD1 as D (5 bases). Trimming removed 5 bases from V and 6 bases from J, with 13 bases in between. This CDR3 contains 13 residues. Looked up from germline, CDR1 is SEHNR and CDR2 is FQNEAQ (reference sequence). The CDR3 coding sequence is TGTGCCAGCAGCCCGGGGCTTTGGGATGGCTACACCTTC. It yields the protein CASSPGLWDGYTF.

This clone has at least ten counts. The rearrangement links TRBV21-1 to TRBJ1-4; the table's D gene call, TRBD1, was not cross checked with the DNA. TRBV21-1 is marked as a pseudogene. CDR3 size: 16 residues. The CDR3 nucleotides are TGTGCCAGCAGCAGGGGAACAGGGGGCACTAATGAAAAACTGTTTTTT. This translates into CASSRGTGGTNEKLFF.

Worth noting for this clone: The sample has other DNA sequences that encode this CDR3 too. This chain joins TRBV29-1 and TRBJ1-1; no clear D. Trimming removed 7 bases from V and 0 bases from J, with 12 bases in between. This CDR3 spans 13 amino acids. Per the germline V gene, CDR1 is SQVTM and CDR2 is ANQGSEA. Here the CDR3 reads CSGGRQMNTEAFF. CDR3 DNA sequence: TGCAGCGGTGGGAGGCAGATGAACACTGAAGCTTTCTTT.

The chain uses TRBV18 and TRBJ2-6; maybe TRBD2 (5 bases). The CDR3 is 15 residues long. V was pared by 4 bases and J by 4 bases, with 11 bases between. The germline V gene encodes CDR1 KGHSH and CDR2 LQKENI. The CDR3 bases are TGTGCCAGCTCACTGAGGGTTGCCGGGGCCAACGTCCTGACTTTC. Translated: CASSLRVAGANVLTF.

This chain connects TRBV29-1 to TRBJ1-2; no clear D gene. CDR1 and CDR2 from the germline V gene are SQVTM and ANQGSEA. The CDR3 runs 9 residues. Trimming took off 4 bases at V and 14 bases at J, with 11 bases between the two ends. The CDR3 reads CSVAPPVTF. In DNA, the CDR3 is TGCAGCGTTGCTCCCCCTGTAACCTTC. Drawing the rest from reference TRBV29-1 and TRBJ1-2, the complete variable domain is SAVISQKPSRDICQRGTSLTIQCQVDSQVTMMFWYRQQPGQSLTLIATANQGSEATYESGFVIDKFPISRPNLTFSTLTVSNMSPEDSSIYLCSVAPPVTFGSGTRLTVV.

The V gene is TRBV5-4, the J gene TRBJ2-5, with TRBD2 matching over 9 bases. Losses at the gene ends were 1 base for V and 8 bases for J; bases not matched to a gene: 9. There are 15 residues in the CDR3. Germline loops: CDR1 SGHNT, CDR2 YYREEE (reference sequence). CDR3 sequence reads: CASSLRVAGVGTQYF. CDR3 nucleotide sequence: TGTGCCAGCAGCTTGAGGGTAGCGGGGGTCGGAACCCAGTACTTC.